This entry is about one TCR beta chain. The antigen is undetermined. Compared with germline, one end of the junction differs, possibly owing to a read error. Patients were excluded for uncontrolled infection, other autoimmune disease, pregnancy or lactation. The CDR3 covers 13 residues. Germline CDR1 reads SGHTA; CDR2 reads FQGNSA. The data belong to a study of T cells in Graves' hyperthyroidism and ophthalmopathy. Study-wide results and caveats: In simple terms, a model built on 13 V-J features told ophthalmopathy apart from stable hyperthyroidism. Ophthalmopathy onset followed model prediction by a median approximately 7 months. The blood repertoire included most of the expanded thyroid clonotypes above 0.001.

From RNA transcripts, TCR beta CDR3 regions were amplified. First-round RT-PCR of the TCR CDR3 relied on the HTBI primer set. TCRdb re-called the multiplex PCR reads with MiXCR, one entry per CDR3 protein. The repertoire holds over 650,000 distinct CDR3 sequences, with about 45% as singletons. The source of this sequence is an adult man with Graves' disease, either hyperthyroidism or ophthalmopathy (not recorded which). The specimen sequenced was peripheral blood or thyroid tissue (not recorded which). The chain uses TRBV7-2 and TRBJ1-2, with D perhaps TRBD1 (6 bases). CDR3 amino acids: CASSLGQNYGYIF. CDR3 sequence (DNA): TGTGCCAGCAGCCTCGGACAGAACTATGGCTACATCTTC.